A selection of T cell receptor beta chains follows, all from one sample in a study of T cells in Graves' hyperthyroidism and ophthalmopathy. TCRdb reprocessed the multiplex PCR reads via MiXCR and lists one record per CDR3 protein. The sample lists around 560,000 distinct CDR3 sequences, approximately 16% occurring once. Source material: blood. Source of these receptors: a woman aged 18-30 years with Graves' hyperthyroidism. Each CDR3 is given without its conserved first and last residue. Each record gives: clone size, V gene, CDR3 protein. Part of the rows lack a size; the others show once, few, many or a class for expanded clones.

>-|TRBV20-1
SARERGGYSNQPQH
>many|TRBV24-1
ATSDRNRGYGYT
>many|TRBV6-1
ASSYAGQGAYYGYT
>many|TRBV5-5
ASSSPGRRIANTYEQY
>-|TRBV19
ASSPLWVSTNEKLF
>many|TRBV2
ASSERGTSGSTDTQY
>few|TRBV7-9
ASSLSPQGAMRAKNIQY
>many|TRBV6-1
ASTQGSGGANVLT
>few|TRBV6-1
ASSSRDATLEAF
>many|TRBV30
AWSVVDEQF
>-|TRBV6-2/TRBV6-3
ASSYGSGGQETQY
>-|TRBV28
ASSASGTQSYEQY
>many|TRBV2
ASSPQGTQY
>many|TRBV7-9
ASSSTQGSTPYEQY
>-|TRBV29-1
SARVLTGELF
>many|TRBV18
ASSPPAIGEQY
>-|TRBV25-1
ASSGRQGQYNEQF
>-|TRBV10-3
AISDQRNQPQH
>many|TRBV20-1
SAHEGGRSSYEQY
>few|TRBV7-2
ASSLAPGGDQETQY
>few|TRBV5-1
ASSLGQRDSYEQY
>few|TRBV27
ASTDTEAF
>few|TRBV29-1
SAMSARSYEQY
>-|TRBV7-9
ASSLALRGQAEQY
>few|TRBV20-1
SASETGTYGYT
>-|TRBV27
ASSLSGYNYGYT
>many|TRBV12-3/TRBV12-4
ASSPGQSYGYT
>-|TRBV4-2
ASSYYSGQANTGELF
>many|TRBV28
ASTPVDWNEKLF
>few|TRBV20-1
SASELGRHNEQF
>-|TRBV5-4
ASSLGGGTNYGYT
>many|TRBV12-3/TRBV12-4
ASSLAGTLYEQY
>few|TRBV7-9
ASTLDRLYGYT
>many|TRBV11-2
ASSSDYSYEQY
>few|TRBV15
ATSREVRGREKTEQF
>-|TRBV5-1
ASSPQVQGTHSHEQY
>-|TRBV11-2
ASSLSSIGELF
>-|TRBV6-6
ASSYSVPASGRRTDTQY
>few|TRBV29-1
SVEDGGNHDEKLF
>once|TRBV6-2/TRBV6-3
ASSPAPGYNQPQH
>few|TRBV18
ASSAQDQETQY
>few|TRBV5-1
ASSFLPGVSQETQY
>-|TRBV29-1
SVPNEGGAYNEQF
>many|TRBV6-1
ASSDWRGLGTDTQY
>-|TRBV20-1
SAGGGADVGDEQF
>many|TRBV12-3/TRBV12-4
ASSQEGAGYTEAF